These 23 T cell receptor beta chains came from one sample sequenced in a study of OX40 agonist ivuxolimab in advanced cancers. Library preparation used the immunoSEQ multiplex PCR assay. TCRdb obtained this table from immuneACCESS and retained in-frame rearrangements with V and J assigned. These tables miss some clones; where compared with another copy, unresolved V genes account for less than half of the shortfall, and the remainder is unexplained. This sample comprises about 31,000 clones, approximately 87% of them detected only once. The top ten hold about 32% of the sample. The sample consisted of CD4+ or CD8+ T cells sorted from blood, taken in a trial of the OX40 agonist ivuxolimab. The receptors stem from an adult with an advanced solid tumor such as melanoma, head and neck, liver or kidney cancer.

The chain uses TRBV11-2 and TRBJ2-1; D is possibly TRBD1 or TRBD2 (6 bases each). Germline CDR1 is SGHAT and CDR2 is FQNNGV. The CDR3 contains 17 residues. Trimming took 5 bases from V and 3 from J, leaving 20 bases between them. For the CDR3, the DNA is TGTGCCAGCAGCCCGTTGGGGGGCTCCCCAAGCTACAATGAGCAGTTCTTC. Protein sequence: CASSPLGGSPSYNEQFF. The variable domain in full, completed from reference TRBV11-2 and TRBJ2-1, reads EAGVAQSPRYKIIEKRQSVAFWCNPISGHATLYWYQQILGQGPKLLIQFQNNGVVDDSQLPKDRFSAERLKGVDSTLKIQPAKLEDSAVYLCASSPLGGSPSYNEQFFGPGTRLTVL.

The V call is TRBV4-1, the J call TRBJ2-7; 7 bases fit TRBD1. The junction had 10 bases not matched to a gene; V was cut back by 0 bases and J by 2 bases. CDR3 length: 17 amino acids. CDR1 and CDR2 (germline): MGHRA, YSYEKL. The CDR3 DNA reads as TGCGCCAGCAGCCAAGATACAGGGGTTGATGGGACCTACGAGCAGTACTTC. Translation: CASSQDTGVDGTYEQYF.

The chain joins TRBV28 to TRBJ2-7; D is unresolved. Looked up from germline, CDR1 is MDHEN and CDR2 is SYDVKM. V was trimmed by 1 base and J by 0 bases, leaving 19 bases between them. The CDR3 is 18 residues long. The CDR3 sequence is CASSLSLSPDVLSYEQYF. The CDR3 nucleotides read TGTGCCAGCAGTTTATCCCTTAGCCCGGACGTCCTCTCCTACGAGCAGTACTTC.

The rearrangement uses TRBV7-2 and TRBJ1-2, with D possibly TRBD1 on 6 matching bases. The V end lost 7 bases, the J end lost 3 bases, and 21 bases lay between the germline ends. CDR3 size: 16 residues. Germline CDR1 reads SGHTA; CDR2 reads FQGNSA. DNA for the CDR3: TGTGCCAGCAACACGCTCTGGGCAGGGGTGGACTATGGCTACACCTTC. Translated: CASNTLWAGVDYGYTF.

The rearrangement links TRBV29-1 to TRBJ2-6; possible D gene TRBD2, 7 bases. The germline V and J ends were trimmed by 0 bases and 2 bases, with 14 bases remaining between them. The CDR3 extends over 17 amino acids. In germline, CDR1 is SQVTM, CDR2 ANQGSEA. The CDR3 loop reads CSVEDRGAQAGANVLTF. The CDR3 DNA sequence: TGCAGCGTTGAAGATCGGGGGGCACAGGCTGGGGCCAACGTCCTGACTTTC.

The V call is TRBV29-1, the J call TRBJ2-7; tentative D call: TRBD1 (5 bases). The V gene's germline CDR1 is SQVTM and CDR2 ANQGSEA. This CDR3 spans 15 amino acids. With 1 base removed from V and 2 bases from J, the gap between germline ends came to 15 bases. The CDR3 nucleotides are TGCAGCGTTGAAGGACAGCTGGGTTTCCCCTACGAGCAGTACTTC. Its translation: CSVEGQLGFPYEQYF.

The CDR3: CASSSDREKTQYF. The CDR3 coding sequence is TGTGCCAGCAGCTCCGACAGGGAAAAGACCCAGTACTTC. This chain links TRBV7-9 with TRBJ2-5; 7 nucleotides match TRBD1. The V gene end was trimmed by 4 bases and the J gene end by 6 bases; junction bases not matched to a gene: 5. From germline, CDR1 is SEHNR and CDR2 FQNEAQ (reference sequence). The CDR3 contains 13 residues.

This chain links TRBV4-1 with TRBJ1-2; D is ambiguous. The CDR3 covers 16 residues. V was cut by 1 base and J by 5 bases, with 17 bases left in between. Germline CDR1 MGHRA, CDR2 YSYEKL. The CDR3 DNA sequence: TGCGCCAGCAGCCAAGGAATTGGACGGCAACCGTATGGCTACACCTTC. Amino acids: CASSQGIGRQPYGYTF.

This chain links TRBV29-1 with TRBJ1-1, with TRBD1 as a possible D gene (5 bases). This CDR3 has 12 amino acids. The germline CDR1 and CDR2 sequences are SQVTM and ANQGSEA. V dropped 4 bases and J dropped 7 bases, with 13 bases sitting between them. CDR3 protein: CSVAKGTGEAFF. The CDR3 DNA reads as TGCAGCGTTGCTAAGGGGACTGGTGAAGCTTTCTTT. The full variable domain, in which reference TRBV29-1 and TRBJ1-1 provide the parts outside the CDR3, is SAVISQKPSRDICQRGTSLTIQCQVDSQVTMMFWYRQQPGQSLTLIATANQGSEATYESGFVIDKFPISRPNLTFSTLTVSNMSPEDSSIYLCSVAKGTGEAFFGQGTRLTVV.

The gene calls are TRBV28 and TRBJ2-5; D call uncertain. Per the germline V gene, CDR1 is MDHEN and CDR2 is SYDVKM. The V end lost 1 base, the J end lost 4 bases, and 10 bases lay between the germline ends. The CDR3 contains 14 residues. Here the CDR3 DNA reads TGTGCCAGCAGTTTATTGTCAAGGGTAGAGACCCAGTACTTC. Translating gives CASSLLSRVETQYF.

In regard to this clone: The same CDR3 is also encoded by other DNA sequences in this sample. V gene TRBV4-1 combines with J gene TRBJ2-7; TRBD2 might be the D (5 bases). From germline, CDR1 is MGHRA and CDR2 YSYEKL. This CDR3 has 13 amino acids. V was pared by 0 bases and J by 4 bases, with 7 bases between. CDR3 loop: CASSQERGYEQYF. Here the CDR3 DNA reads TGCGCCAGCAGCCAAGAACGGGGTTACGAGCAGTACTTC.

CDR3 loop: CASSLGQGDYGYTF. The CDR3 region has the DNA TGTGCCAGCAGCTTGGGACAGGGGGACTATGGCTACACCTTC. The chain has TRBV5-6 and TRBJ1-2, with 9 bases identical to TRBD1. The germline V gene has CDR1 SGHDT and CDR2 YYEEEE. Trimming cost V 0 bases and J 3 bases; bases outside gene matches: 0. This CDR3 is 14 amino acids long.

This clone was counted a single time. V gene TRBV27 combines with J gene TRBJ2-7; perhaps TRBD1 as D (5 bases). The CDR3 has 12 residues. Looked up from germline, CDR1 is MNHEY and CDR2 is SMNVEV (reference sequence). V dropped 6 bases and J dropped 5 bases, with 11 bases sitting between them. In DNA form, the CDR3 reads TGTGCCAGCAGGCAGGGCGTCCACGAGCAGTACTTC. Protein sequence: CASRQGVHEQYF.

The gene calls are TRBV28 and TRBJ2-2; D uncertain. There are 14 residues in the CDR3. Germline V gene data show CDR1 as MDHEN and CDR2 as SYDVKM. V lost 3 bases to trimming and J lost 8 bases, with 13 bases between them. As DNA, the CDR3 is TGTGCCAGCAGTTTTAACATCGTGTTGGGGGAGCTGTTTTTT. Protein: CASSFNIVLGELFF. The whole variable domain, remainder taken from reference TRBV28 and TRBJ2-2, is DVKVTQSSRYLVKRTGEKVFLECVQDMDHENMFWYRQDPGLGLRLIYFSYDVKMKEKGDIPEGYSVSREKKERFSLILESASTNQTSMYLCASSFNIVLGELFFGEGSRLTVL.

Remarks on this clone: The junction does not match germline at one end; this may be a read error. V and J are TRBV7-2 and TRBJ1-2; tentative D call: TRBD1 (5 bases). The CDR3 is 16 residues long. Germline CDR1 and CDR2: SGHTA and FQGNSA. CDR3 DNA: TGTGCCAGCAGCCTAGCCCCCCCCGGGACGGTCTATGGCTACACCTTC. Translated, it gives CASSLAPPGTVYGYTF. The entire variable domain, with the rest obtained from reference TRBV7-2 and TRBJ1-2, is as follows: GAGVSQSPSNKVTEKGKDVELRCDPISGHTALYWYRQSLGQGLEFLIYFQGNSAPDKSGLPSDRFSAERTGGSVSTLTIQRTQQEDSAVYLCASSLAPPGTVYGYTFGSGTRLTVV.

V is TRBV7-6 and J is TRBJ2-7; 7 nucleotides match TRBD1. The germline V gene encodes CDR1 SGHVS and CDR2 FNYEAQ. Losses at the gene ends were 5 bases for V and 6 bases for J; bases not matched to a gene: 13. The CDR3 contains 15 residues. DNA for the CDR3: TGTGCCAGCAGCCGGTCGACAGGGACCCTTGTCGAGCAGTACTTC. Protein product: CASSRSTGTLVEQYF.

The chain recombines TRBV4-2 with TRBJ2-1, with TRBD1 as a possible D gene (6 bases). Germline V gives CDR1 LGHNA, CDR2 YNFKEQ. The V end lost 1 base, the J end lost 5 bases, and 15 bases lay between the germline ends. This CDR3 has 16 residues. The CDR3 region is CASSQAVGAWDNEQFF. DNA for the CDR3: TGTGCCAGCAGCCAAGCAGTGGGGGCCTGGGACAATGAGCAGTTCTTC.

The V and J genes are TRBV4-2 and TRBJ2-1; 7 bases match TRBD2. Looked up from germline, CDR1 is LGHNA and CDR2 is YNFKEQ. The CDR3 has 16 residues. Losses at the gene ends were 0 bases for V and 9 bases for J; bases not matched to a gene: 11. CDR3 nucleotides: TGTGCCAGCAGCCAAGATGAAGGACTAGATGGGGCTGAGCAGTTCTTC. Translated: CASSQDEGLDGAEQFF.

A single count supports this clone. V and J are TRBV7-3 and TRBJ2-2; possibly TRBD1 for D (5 bases). The length of the CDR3 is 16 residues. V was trimmed by 1 base and J by 3 bases, leaving 12 bases between them. CDR1 and CDR2 (germline): SGHTA, FQGTGA. CDR3 sequence reads: CASSLIGDGDTGELFF. DNA of the CDR3: TGTGCCAGCAGCTTAATAGGGGATGGGGACACCGGGGAGCTGTTTTTT.

The rearrangement uses TRBV4-1 and TRBJ2-1, with 9 bases that match TRBD2. V lost 3 bases, J lost 7 bases, and 13 bases stayed unmatched. The germline V gene has CDR1 MGHRA and CDR2 YSYEKL. This CDR3 has 17 amino acids. CDR3 in DNA: TGCGCCAGCAGCCAGCCCTTTCAGCGGGGGGCACGGAATGAGCAGTTCTTC. This gives the protein CASSQPFQRGARNEQFF.

The J gene is TRBJ2-7, the V gene TRBV27; TRBD1 might be the D (6 bases). Trimming stripped 6 bases from V and 6 bases from J, with 9 bases between. The CDR3 is 11 residues long. The germline V gene has CDR1 MNHEY and CDR2 SMNVEV (reference sequence). The CDR3 DNA reads as TGTGCCAGCAGCCAGGGGACCGAGCAGTACTTC. This codes for CASSQGTEQYF.

The rearrangement uses TRBV29-1 and TRBJ2-7; 12 bases line up with TRBD2. The length of the CDR3 is 16 residues. Germline CDR1 reads SQVTM; CDR2 reads ANQGSEA. Losses at the gene ends were 6 bases for V and 1 base for J; bases not matched to a gene: 10. The CDR3 bases are TGCAGCGTGGAGCCCTTTCTAGCGGGAGGGTCCTACGAGCAGTACTTC. Amino acid sequence: CSVEPFLAGGSYEQYF.

This clone was counted a few times. The gene calls are TRBV4-1 and TRBJ2-5, with unresolved D. The CDR3 is made up of 14 amino acids. CDR1 and CDR2 from the germline V gene are MGHRA and YSYEKL. The V end lost 0 bases, the J end lost 4 bases, and 9 bases lay between the germline ends. CDR3 DNA sequence: TGCGCCAGCAGCCAAGAGTTTGCTATAGAGACCCAGTACTTC. Its protein is CASSQEFAIETQYF.